This T cell receptor (beta chain) stems from a study of CD8 T cells in Susac syndrome. The study sequenced TCR beta in blood CD8+ and CD4+ T cells. RNA, at about 0.45 to 1 ug, was reverse transcribed with random hexamers. With immunoSEQ multiplex PCR, TCR beta CDR3 was amplified across 54 Vbeta and 13 Jbeta. Each CDR3 protein is one row after TCRdb ran MiXCR on the immunoSEQ multiplex PCR reads. The data contain about 250,000 distinct CDR3 sequences, around 95% of them singletons. The CDR3 is 15 amino acids. Unmatched junction bases numbered 5, after V lost 2 bases and J lost 4 bases. Germline V lookup: CDR1 SGHNT, CDR2 YYREEE (reference sequence).

The sequence derives from a human donor with multiple sclerosis. Sequencing was performed on CD4+ T cells from PBMCs. The chain combines TRBV5-4 with TRBJ2-2, with TRBD1 matching 7 bases. The CDR3 spells CASSFEGAITGELFF. As DNA, the CDR3 is TGTGCCAGCAGCTTTGAGGGGGCTATCACCGGGGAGCTGTTTTTT.